This T cell receptor beta chain emerged from a study of T-cell memory formation after mild COVID-19. About the study: Each donor largely had its own TCR clusters.

CDR3 length: 13 amino acids. V was pared by 4 bases and J by 5 bases, with 12 bases between. Germline loops: CDR1 MNHEY, CDR2 SVGAGI. One entry per CDR3 protein, called by TCRdb with MiXCR from the 5' RACE reads. The repertoire holds about 320,000 distinct CDR3 sequences, with 14% as singletons. The sequencing sample was made of PBMCs or a T cell subset sorted from them (not recorded which). The TCR comes from a man aged 18 to 29 who had mild COVID-19 (a few samples of this study predate the infection). Cell type and time point are not known. The V call is TRBV6-5, the J call TRBJ2-7, with D possibly matching TRBD2 (6 bases). The CDR3 reads CASSSGTSNEQYF. CDR3 in DNA: TGTGCCAGCAGTTCCGGGACTTCCAACGAGCAGTACTTC.